These T cell receptor beta chains were read from a single sample in a study of blood T cell repertoires in COVID-19. The protocol was immunoSEQ multiplex PCR, while the TCRdb copy is restricted to in-frame clones and leaves out a portion. The data contain over 130,000 clones, 85% to 90% of them seen just once; the ten biggest clones take up roughly 5%. Sample: peripheral blood. The source is a human donor in a cohort sampled during active COVID-19. The CDR3 runs from the conserved cysteine through the conserved F or W. Expanded clones get a size class; other rows say once, few or many, or leave the size out.

clone size: .; J gene: TRBJ1-1; V gene: TRBV18; CDR3 protein: CASSPTAGGVSNTEAFF
clone size: .; J gene: TRBJ1-5; V gene: TRBV3-1/TRBV3-2; CDR3 protein: CASSHGDRVHQPQHF
clone size: .; J gene: TRBJ2-7; V gene: TRBV28; CDR3 protein: CASSSYWDRLSYEQYF
clone size: .; J gene: TRBJ2-7; V gene: TRBV3-1/TRBV3-2; CDR3 protein: CASSQGLAGDSRTEQYF
clone size: .; J gene: TRBJ1-2; V gene: TRBV3-1/TRBV3-2; CDR3 protein: CASSQDTPGGYTF
clone size: few; J gene: TRBJ2-2; V gene: TRBV4-1; CDR3 protein: CASSQKSWGLQNTGELFF
clone size: many; J gene: TRBJ2-7; V gene: TRBV5-1; CDR3 protein: CASSPREGDEQYF
clone size: .; J gene: TRBJ2-2; V gene: TRBV19; CDR3 protein: CASQGQGIFTGELFF
clone size: .; J gene: TRBJ2-5; V gene: TRBV5-1; CDR3 protein: CASSSRQSQETQYF
clone size: .; J gene: TRBJ2-7; V gene: TRBV5-1; CDR3 protein: CASSLGAGKGNEQYF
clone size: once; J gene: TRBJ1-1; V gene: TRBV15; CDR3 protein: CATSRSTGGAFF
clone size: .; J gene: TRBJ2-5; V gene: TRBV18; CDR3 protein: CASSPSGLHETQYF
clone size: .; J gene: TRBJ2-7; V gene: TRBV7-2; CDR3 protein: CASSRTDFQQYF
clone size: .; J gene: TRBJ2-7; V gene: TRBV5-6; CDR3 protein: CASSFTEQGAYEQYF
clone size: .; J gene: TRBJ2-2; V gene: TRBV28; CDR3 protein: CASSLSGAGAGELFF
clone size: .; J gene: TRBJ1-2; V gene: TRBV4-2; CDR3 protein: CASSHSRGDRGLGYTF
clone size: .; J gene: TRBJ2-1; V gene: TRBV10-3; CDR3 protein: CAINPGQGWNEQFF
clone size: .; J gene: TRBJ1-1; V gene: TRBV6-5; CDR3 protein: CASRASGGHTEAFF
clone size: .; J gene: TRBJ2-1; V gene: TRBV11-3; CDR3 protein: CASSSRRGDRSYNEQFF
clone size: .; J gene: TRBJ1-2; V gene: TRBV2; CDR3 protein: CASSEEGHNNYGYTF
clone size: once; J gene: TRBJ2-6; V gene: TRBV19; CDR3 protein: CASRTGAGANVLTF
clone size: .; J gene: TRBJ2-7; V gene: TRBV18; CDR3 protein: CASSPRTGEEQYF
clone size: .; J gene: TRBJ2-7; V gene: TRBV2; CDR3 protein: CASSEGFRNEQYF
clone size: .; J gene: TRBJ2-7; V gene: TRBV28; CDR3 protein: CASSLLAGDAEQYF
clone size: .; J gene: TRBJ1-2; V gene: TRBV6-5; CDR3 protein: CASSYSVNRGNGYTF
clone size: .; J gene: TRBJ2-7; V gene: TRBV5-1; CDR3 protein: CASSPDGGQYEQYF
clone size: .; J gene: TRBJ1-4; V gene: TRBV4-1; CDR3 protein: CASSQGDTYLTNEKLFF
clone size: .; J gene: TRBJ2-2; V gene: TRBV19; CDR3 protein: CATGTFTGELFF
clone size: once; J gene: TRBJ2-1; V gene: TRBV28; CDR3 protein: CASRTGGGEVGNEQFF
clone size: .; J gene: TRBJ2-3; V gene: TRBV5-6; CDR3 protein: CASSVRGGLGGDTQYF
clone size: .; J gene: TRBJ2-1; V gene: TRBV4-2; CDR3 protein: CASSRPGLLSYNEQFF
clone size: .; J gene: TRBJ1-5; V gene: TRBV2; CDR3 protein: CASRTGMDQPQHF
clone size: .; J gene: TRBJ2-7; V gene: TRBV7-8; CDR3 protein: CASSRSGGLSYEQYF
clone size: once; J gene: TRBJ2-7; V gene: TRBV28; CDR3 protein: CASSSSGGSSYEQYF
clone size: .; J gene: TRBJ2-3; V gene: TRBV5-1; CDR3 protein: CASKLGDRASTDTQYF
clone size: .; J gene: TRBJ2-1; V gene: TRBV27; CDR3 protein: CASTPTSVLNKQFF
clone size: .; J gene: TRBJ2-3; V gene: TRBV2; CDR3 protein: CASSRLGRTDTQYF
clone size: .; J gene: TRBJ1-3; V gene: TRBV28; CDR3 protein: CASSPWTGPGNTIYF
clone size: .; J gene: TRBJ2-7; V gene: TRBV10-1; CDR3 protein: CASREPGGSQYF
clone size: .; J gene: TRBJ2-5; V gene: TRBV18; CDR3 protein: CASSHDRGLGETQYF
clone size: .; J gene: TRBJ1-2; V gene: TRBV27; CDR3 protein: CASSGAGYGYTF